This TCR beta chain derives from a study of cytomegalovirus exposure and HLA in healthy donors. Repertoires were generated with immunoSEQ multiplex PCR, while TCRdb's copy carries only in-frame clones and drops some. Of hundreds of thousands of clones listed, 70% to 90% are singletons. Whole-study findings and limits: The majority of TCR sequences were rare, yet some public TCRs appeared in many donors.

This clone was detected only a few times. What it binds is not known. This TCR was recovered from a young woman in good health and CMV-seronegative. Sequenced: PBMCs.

This CDR3 is CASSDLAQYF. In DNA form, the CDR3 reads TGTGCCAGCAGTGATCTGGCGCAGTACTTC. The chain joins TRBV2 to TRBJ2-7; D not certain. Germline V gene lookup returns CDR1 SNHLY and CDR2 FYNNEI. The V end was cut by 3 bases, the J end by 9 bases, with 6 bases between. The CDR3 totals 10 residues.